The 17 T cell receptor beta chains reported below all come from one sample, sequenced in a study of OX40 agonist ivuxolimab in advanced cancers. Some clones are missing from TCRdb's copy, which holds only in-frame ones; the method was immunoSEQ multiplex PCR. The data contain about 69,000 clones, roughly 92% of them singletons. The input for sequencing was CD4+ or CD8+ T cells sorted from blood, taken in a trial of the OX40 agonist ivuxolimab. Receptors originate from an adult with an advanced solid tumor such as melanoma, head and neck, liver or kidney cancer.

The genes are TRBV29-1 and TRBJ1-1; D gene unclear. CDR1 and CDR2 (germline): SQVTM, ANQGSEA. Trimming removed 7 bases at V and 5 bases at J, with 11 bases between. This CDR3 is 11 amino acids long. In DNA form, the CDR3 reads TGCAGCGCCCCCGGCGGGACTGAAGCTTTCTTT. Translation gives CSAPGGTEAFF.

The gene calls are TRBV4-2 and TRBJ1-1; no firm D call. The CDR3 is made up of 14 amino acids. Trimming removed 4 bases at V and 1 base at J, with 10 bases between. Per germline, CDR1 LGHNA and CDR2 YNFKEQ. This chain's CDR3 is CASSLTRGNTEAFF. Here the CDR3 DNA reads TGTGCCAGCAGCCTTACCCGGGGGAACACTGAAGCTTTCTTT.

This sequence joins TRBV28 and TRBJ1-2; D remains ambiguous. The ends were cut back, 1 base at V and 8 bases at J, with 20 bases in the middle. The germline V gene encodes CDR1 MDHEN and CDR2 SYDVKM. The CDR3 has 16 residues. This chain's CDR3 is CASSLSGPGPPTGYTF. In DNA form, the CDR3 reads TGTGCCAGCAGTTTATCTGGCCCCGGGCCTCCAACGGGCTACACCTTC.

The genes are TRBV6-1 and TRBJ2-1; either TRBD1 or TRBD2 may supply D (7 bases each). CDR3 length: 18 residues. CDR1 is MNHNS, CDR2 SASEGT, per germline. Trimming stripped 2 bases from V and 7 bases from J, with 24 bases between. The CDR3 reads CASSEHPGGSGNGNEQFF. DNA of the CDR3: TGTGCCAGCAGTGAACACCCAGGGGGGAGCGGGAATGGGAATGAGCAGTTCTTC.

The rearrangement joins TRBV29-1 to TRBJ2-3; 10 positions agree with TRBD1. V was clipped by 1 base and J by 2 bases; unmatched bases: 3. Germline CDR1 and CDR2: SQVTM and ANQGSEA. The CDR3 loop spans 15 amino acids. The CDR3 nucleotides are TGCAGCGTTGAAGGCGGGACAGGGGTCACAGATACGCAGTATTTT. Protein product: CSVEGGTGVTDTQYF.

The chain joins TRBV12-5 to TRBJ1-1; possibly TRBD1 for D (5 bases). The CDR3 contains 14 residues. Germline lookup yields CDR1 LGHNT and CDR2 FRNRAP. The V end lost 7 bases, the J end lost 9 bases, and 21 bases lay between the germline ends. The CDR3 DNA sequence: TGTGCTAGTGCCGCCGCGGGGGGAGTCTTTAAAGCTTTCTTT. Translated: CASAAAGGVFKAFF.

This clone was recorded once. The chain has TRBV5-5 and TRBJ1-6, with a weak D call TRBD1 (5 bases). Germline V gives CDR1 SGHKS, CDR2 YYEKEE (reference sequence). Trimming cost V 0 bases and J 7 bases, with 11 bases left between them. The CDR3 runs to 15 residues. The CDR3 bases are TGTGCCAGCAGCTTGGCTGGACATGACAATTCACCCCTCCACTTT. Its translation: CASSLAGHDNSPLHF.

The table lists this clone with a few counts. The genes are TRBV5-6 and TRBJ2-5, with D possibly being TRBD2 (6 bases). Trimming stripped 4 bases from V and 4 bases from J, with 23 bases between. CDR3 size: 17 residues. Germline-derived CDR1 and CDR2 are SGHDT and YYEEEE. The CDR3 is CASSLRVGSGARETQYF. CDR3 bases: TGTGCCAGCAGCCTCCGGGTAGGTAGCGGCGCTCGAGAGACCCAGTACTTC. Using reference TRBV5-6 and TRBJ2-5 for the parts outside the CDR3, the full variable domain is DAGVTQSPTHLIKTRGQQVTLRCSPKSGHDTVSWYQQALGQGPQFIFQYYEEEERQRGNFPDRFSGHQFPNYSSELNVNALLLGDSALYLCASSLRVGSGARETQYFGPGTRLLVL.

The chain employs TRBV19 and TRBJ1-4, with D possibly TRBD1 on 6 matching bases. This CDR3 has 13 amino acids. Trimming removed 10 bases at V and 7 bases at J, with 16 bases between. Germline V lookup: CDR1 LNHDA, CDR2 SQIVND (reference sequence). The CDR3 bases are TGTGCCACCCGGACAGAGGGAAGTGAAAAACTGTTTTTT. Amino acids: CATRTEGSEKLFF. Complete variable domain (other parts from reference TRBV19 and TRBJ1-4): DGGITQSPKYLFRKEGQNVTLSCEQNLNHDAMYWYRQDPGQGLRLIYYSQIVNDFQKGDIAEGYSVSREKKESFPLTVTSAQKNPTAFYLCATRTEGSEKLFFGSGTQLSVL.

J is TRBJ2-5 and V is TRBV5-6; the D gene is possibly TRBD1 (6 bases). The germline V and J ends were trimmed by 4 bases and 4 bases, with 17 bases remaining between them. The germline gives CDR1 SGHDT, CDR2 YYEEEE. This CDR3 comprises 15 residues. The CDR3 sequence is CASSKTTGWAETQYF. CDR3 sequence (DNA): TGTGCCAGCAGCAAGACGACAGGTTGGGCAGAGACCCAGTACTTC.

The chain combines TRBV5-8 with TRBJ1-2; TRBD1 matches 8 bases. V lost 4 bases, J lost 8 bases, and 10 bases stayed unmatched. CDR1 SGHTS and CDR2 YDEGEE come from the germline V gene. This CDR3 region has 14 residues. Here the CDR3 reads CASSQRQGLGGYTF. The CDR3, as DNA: TGTGCCAGCAGCCAACGACAGGGGTTAGGCGGCTACACCTTC.

This CDR3 is CASSPLHDGNTEAFF. CDR3 coding DNA: TGTGCCAGCTCACCGCTCCACGATGGGAACACTGAAGCTTTCTTT. This chain links TRBV18 with TRBJ1-1, with D unclear. V was cut by 3 bases and J by 1 base, with 12 bases left in between. Per germline, CDR1 KGHSH and CDR2 LQKENI. The CDR3 runs 15 residues.

In DNA, the CDR3 is TGTGCCAGCAGTTACTCGACAGCCCGGGCCTACGAGCAGTACTTC. Translating it yields CASSYSTARAYEQYF. The gene calls are TRBV6-5 and TRBJ2-5; possibly TRBD1 for D (5 bases). TRBJ2-7 matches the DNA end more closely, so the J call is doubtful. CDR1 is MNHEY, CDR2 SVGAGI, per germline. This CDR3 is 15 amino acids long.

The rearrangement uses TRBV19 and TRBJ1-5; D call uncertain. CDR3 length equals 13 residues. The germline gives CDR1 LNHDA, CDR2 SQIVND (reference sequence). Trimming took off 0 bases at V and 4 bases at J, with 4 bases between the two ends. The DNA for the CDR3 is TGTGCCAGTAGTATAGACGGAAATCAGCCCCAGCATTTT. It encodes CASSIDGNQPQHF.

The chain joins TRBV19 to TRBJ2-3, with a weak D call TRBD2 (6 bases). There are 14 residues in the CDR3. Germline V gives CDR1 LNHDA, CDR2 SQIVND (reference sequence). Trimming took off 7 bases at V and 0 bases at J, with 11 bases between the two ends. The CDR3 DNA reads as TGTGCCAGTAAGGACTACGCTAGCACAGATACGCAGTATTTT. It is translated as CASKDYASTDTQYF.

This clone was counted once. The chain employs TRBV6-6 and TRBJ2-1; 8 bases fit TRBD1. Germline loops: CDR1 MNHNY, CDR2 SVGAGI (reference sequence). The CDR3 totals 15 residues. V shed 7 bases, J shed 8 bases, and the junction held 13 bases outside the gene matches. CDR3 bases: TGTGCCAGCAATCCCAGAGACAGGGGCGCGGATGAGCAGTTCTTC. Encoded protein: CASNPRDRGADEQFF.

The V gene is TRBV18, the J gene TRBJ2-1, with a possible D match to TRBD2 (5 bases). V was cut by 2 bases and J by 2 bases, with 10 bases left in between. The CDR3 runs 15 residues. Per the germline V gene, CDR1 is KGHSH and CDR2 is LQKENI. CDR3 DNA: TGTGCCAGCTCACCAAGCGGCGGTACCTACAATGAGCAGTTCTTC. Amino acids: CASSPSGGTYNEQFF.